These 7 T cell receptor beta chains were sequenced from one sample in a study of OX40 agonist ivuxolimab in advanced cancers. The method was immunoSEQ multiplex PCR; TCRdb's version includes in-frame clones alone and lacks a portion of them. The table includes 65,000 to 95,000 clones, around 85% detected once. The sequences come from CD4+ or CD8+ T cells sorted from blood, collected in a trial of the OX40 agonist ivuxolimab. The receptors here all came from an adult with an advanced solid tumor such as melanoma, head and neck, liver or kidney cancer.

The chain recombines TRBV25-1 with TRBJ1-5; D is perhaps TRBD1 (6 bases). The ends were cut back, 1 base at V and 5 bases at J, with 12 bases in the middle. Germline V gene data show CDR1 as MGHDK and CDR2 as SYGVNS. This CDR3 has 15 amino acids. CDR3 protein: CASSESGGGDQPQHF. As DNA, the CDR3 is TGTGCCAGCAGTGAATCGGGGGGCGGCGATCAGCCCCAGCATTTT.

CDR3 DNA: TGTGCCAGCAGCTTAGGACAGAATCAGCCCCAGCATTTT. It translates to CASSLGQNQPQHF. The chain combines TRBV11-2 with TRBJ1-5; TRBD1 is a possible D gene (5 bases). CDR1 and CDR2 (germline): SGHAT, FQNNGV. Deletions cut 1 base from V and 4 bases from J, with 5 bases between. CDR3 length: 13 amino acids.

The V and J genes are TRBV7-2 and TRBJ2-7, with D maybe TRBD2 (6 bases). Per germline, CDR1 SGHTA and CDR2 FQGNSA. V was cut by 4 bases and J by 4 bases, with 14 bases left in between. This CDR3 is built from 14 residues. CDR3 nucleotides: TGTGCCAGCAGCTACCTCCCACTAGCTTACGAGCAGTACTTC. This encodes CASSYLPLAYEQYF.

The gene calls are TRBV29-1 and TRBJ2-7; D is possibly TRBD1 (7 bases). Germline V gives CDR1 SQVTM, CDR2 ANQGSEA. The CDR3 consists of 15 residues. V was cut by 6 bases and J by 2 bases, with 20 bases left in between. The CDR3 DNA sequence: TGCAGCGTCGCCTCTCACAGGGGAGGAACCTACGAGCAGTACTTC. It codes for CSVASHRGGTYEQYF.

Only one count was recorded for this clone. The V and J genes are TRBV5-6 and TRBJ1-1; D might be TRBD1 (5 bases). CDR3 size: 15 residues. V lost 4 bases and J lost 3, with 16 bases in between. The germline CDR1 and CDR2 sequences are SGHDT and YYEEEE. The CDR3 here is CASSPLAGGDTEAFF. The CDR3 region has the DNA TGTGCCAGCAGCCCCCTGGCAGGAGGGGACACTGAAGCTTTCTTT.

This CDR3 reads CASSFLPQWGFDGYEQYF. CDR3 in DNA: TGTGCCAGCAGCTTTCTTCCACAGTGGGGATTTGACGGATACGAGCAGTACTTC. V is TRBV11-2 and J is TRBJ2-7; no clear D. V gave up 3 bases and J gave up 4 bases, with 25 bases separating them. Germline assignment: CDR1 SGHAT and CDR2 FQNNGV. The CDR3 runs 18 residues.

V usage is TRBV11-3 and J usage is TRBJ2-7; possible D gene TRBD2, 5 bases. This CDR3 is 15 amino acids long. Germline loops: CDR1 SGHNT, CDR2 YENEEA. Trimming stripped 0 bases from V and 4 bases from J, with 13 bases between. The CDR3 coding sequence is TGTGCCAGCAGCTTAGAGAGGGCACTCCAATACGAGCAGTACTTC. Its protein is CASSLERALQYEQYF.